The present T cell receptor beta chain was sequenced within a study of blood T cells in healthy people across ages. CDR3 size: 16 residues. The V gene's germline CDR1 is DFQATT and CDR2 SNEGSKA (reference sequence). V was pared by 3 bases and J by 3 bases, with 9 bases of the junction left unmatched. Regarding the study as a whole: Across the age range, TCR beta diversity per million T cells fell in a roughly linear way.

A second roughly 7 to 11 cycle PCR used barcoded and J-beta primers. TCRdb redid the calling of the 5' RACE reads with MiXCR, one entry per CDR3 protein. The sample has hundreds of thousands of distinct CDR3 sequences; roughly 50% are singletons. Peripheral blood samples of roughly 9.8 milliliters were drawn from each donor. No fewer than 6 million PBMCs went into each sample. Turning to this clonotype: What it recognizes is unknown.

The gene calls are TRBV20-1 and TRBJ2-3, with 10 nucleotides matching TRBD1. This TCR was recovered from a man in his 60s in good health. The sample taken for sequencing was blood. CDR3: CSARIMTGGRTDTQYF. Here the CDR3 DNA reads TGCAGTGCTAGGATCATGACAGGGGGCAGAACAGATACGCAGTATTTT.